These 23 T cell receptor beta chains originate from one sample sequenced in a study of shared clonotypes between healthy human individuals. The protocol was immunoSEQ multiplex PCR, while the TCRdb copy is restricted to in-frame clones and leaves out a portion. Here the sample spans fewer than 700,000 clones, roughly 72% being singletons. The sequenced material came from PBMCs. The receptors here all came from a woman aged 35 to 49 in good health. Some clones in this sample may be carry-over from other donors' samples.

The count of this clone is one. The V gene is TRBV10-3, the J gene TRBJ2-7; 7 bases align to TRBD2. CDR1 and CDR2 from the germline V gene are ENHRY and SYGVKD. This CDR3 has 14 residues. After removal of 6 bases from V and 4 bases from J, the junction contained 9 bases not matched to a gene. CDR3 nucleotides: TGTGCCATCAGGTCAGACAGAGCGGGGTACGAGCAGTACTTC. Encoded protein: CAIRSDRAGYEQYF.

The chain combines TRBV28 with TRBJ1-1, with 7 positions matching TRBD1. CDR3 length equals 14 residues. CDR1 is MDHEN and CDR2 is SYDVKM in the germline V gene. Germline trimming cut 6 bases from V and 3 bases from J; bases unmatched to any gene: 7. CDR3 coding DNA: TGTGCCAGCAGAGCGGGACAGAGGGACACTGAAGCTTTCTTT. It yields the protein CASRAGQRDTEAFF.

The chain has TRBV18 and TRBJ2-5; 10 nucleotides align to TRBD2. The CDR3 totals 17 residues. V gave up 0 bases and J gave up 5 bases; unmatched junction bases: 9. The germline gives CDR1 KGHSH, CDR2 LQKENI. The CDR3 reads CASSPPRTSGMGETQYF. The CDR3 DNA is TGTGCCAGCTCACCACCGCGGACTAGCGGTATGGGGGAGACCCAGTACTTC. Variable domain in full (rest from reference TRBV18 and TRBJ2-5): NAGVMQNPRHLVRRRGQEARLRCSPMKGHSHVYWYRQLPEEGLKFMVYLQKENIIDESGMPKERFSAEFPKEGPSILRIQQVVRGDSAAYFCASSPPRTSGMGETQYFGPGTRLLVL.

The rearrangement uses TRBV27 and TRBJ2-7; TRBD2 aligns across 14 bases. The germline gives CDR1 MNHEY, CDR2 SMNVEV (reference sequence). V gave up 4 bases and J gave up 4 bases; unmatched junction bases: 12. This CDR3 has 18 amino acids. The CDR3 spells CASSSYPPGTSGSYEQYF. Here the CDR3 DNA reads TGTGCCAGCAGTTCCTACCCTCCCGGGACTAGCGGGAGTTACGAGCAGTACTTC.

The genes are TRBV4-3 and TRBJ2-1, with 10 bases aligning to TRBD1. J lost 2 bases, V lost 4 bases, and 2 bases had no gene match. Germline V gives CDR1 LGHNA, CDR2 YSLEER. The CDR3 spans 15 residues. Here the CDR3 DNA reads TGCGCCAGCAGCCCAGGACAGGGGGCCTACAATGAGCAGTTCTTC. Its protein is CASSPGQGAYNEQFF.

This clone has only one observation. The rearrangement uses TRBV11-2 and TRBJ2-5; tentatively, D is TRBD2 (5 bases). Germline assignment: CDR1 SGHAT and CDR2 FQNNGV. V lost 4 bases and J 5 bases, leaving 14 bases between the germline ends. The CDR3 consists of 14 residues. CDR3 region: CASSSTRGSETQYF. In DNA, the CDR3 is TGTGCCAGCAGCTCCACTAGAGGGTCGGAGACCCAGTACTTC.

The V call is TRBV4-1, the J call TRBJ1-4; D perhaps matches TRBD1 (5 bases). Germline V gives CDR1 MGHRA, CDR2 YSYEKL. V lost 1 base and J lost 10, with 22 bases in between. The CDR3 is 17 amino acids. CDR3 sequence reads: CASSQVDRGASTGKLFF. The DNA of the CDR3 is TGCGCCAGCAGCCAAGTGGACCGCGGGGCCAGCACAGGAAAACTGTTTTTT.

The CDR3 region is CASSARALDRVETQYF. In DNA form, the CDR3 reads TGTGCCAGCAGCGCCCGTGCCTTGGACAGGGTTGAGACCCAGTACTTC. This rearrangement joins TRBV7-2 to TRBJ2-5; 8 bases agree with TRBD1. Per the germline V gene, CDR1 is SGHTA and CDR2 is FQGNSA. The J segment lost 5 bases and the V segment lost 5 bases, leaving 13 bases of the junction unmatched. The CDR3 sequence is 16 residues long.

This clone showed up just a few times. The V gene is TRBV10-3, the J gene TRBJ1-2; the D gene is possibly TRBD1 (5 bases). Germline V gene lookup returns CDR1 ENHRY and CDR2 SYGVKD. This CDR3 region has 15 residues. V lost 2 bases and J 8 bases, leaving 18 bases between the germline ends. CDR3 sequence reads: CAISETNTGLGGYTF. CDR3 nucleotides: TGTGCCATCAGTGAGACGAATACAGGTTTAGGCGGCTACACCTTC.

The chain carries TRBV5-4 and TRBJ2-7; TRBD2 matches 7 bases. The junction had 6 bases not matched to a gene; V was cut back by 0 bases and J by 6 bases. CDR1 and CDR2 (germline): SGHNT, YYREEE (reference sequence). The CDR3 is made up of 14 amino acids. CDR3 in DNA: TGTGCCAGCAGCTTGGCCGGACTAGAAGGCGAGCAGTACTTC. Its protein is CASSLAGLEGEQYF.

This rearrangement joins TRBV7-3 to TRBJ2-5; D gene unclear. This CDR3 is 14 amino acids long. V shed 5 bases and J shed 2 bases, with 12 bases lying between them. CDR1 and CDR2 (germline): SGHTA, FQGTGA. In nucleotides, the CDR3 is TGTGCCAGCAGCCCGACCGGGCCACAAGAGACCCAGTACTTC. Encoded protein: CASSPTGPQETQYF.

The V gene is TRBV7-9, the J gene TRBJ2-1, with a possible D match to TRBD1 (5 bases). V dropped 7 bases and J dropped 6 bases, with 19 bases sitting between them. Germline V gives CDR1 SEHNR, CDR2 FQNEAQ (reference sequence). The CDR3 is 15 amino acids. CDR3 protein: CASTPRGGPANEQFF. CDR3 nucleotide sequence: TGTGCCAGCACCCCAAGGGGCGGACCGGCCAATGAGCAGTTCTTC.

The table lists this clone with a few counts. Other DNA sequences from this sample encode an identical CDR3 as well. The rearrangement joins TRBV7-3 to TRBJ1-1; D is uncertain. V lost 4 bases to trimming and J lost 5 bases, with 11 bases between them. The CDR3 runs 13 residues. Per germline, CDR1 SGHTA and CDR2 FQGTGA. The CDR3 bases are TGTGCCAGCAGCTCGACGGTTAAAACTGAAGCTTTCTTT. This translates into CASSSTVKTEAFF.

Many counts were recorded for this clone. The genes are TRBV28 and TRBJ2-7; the D gene is possibly TRBD2 (5 bases). This CDR3 contains 14 residues. V was pared by 2 bases and J by 2 bases, with 10 bases between. Germline V gene sequence: CDR1 MDHEN, CDR2 SYDVKM. CDR3 sequence reads: CASSLEGSTYEQYF. CDR3 sequence (DNA): TGTGCCAGCAGTTTAGAGGGCAGCACCTACGAGCAGTACTTC.

The CDR3 DNA is TGTGCCAGCAGTTTATTCCTGGAAACTAACTATGGCTACACCTTC. Translating gives CASSLFLETNYGYTF. The chain recombines TRBV28 with TRBJ1-2; no clear D. Germline loops: CDR1 MDHEN, CDR2 SYDVKM. V was shortened by 1 base and J by 0 bases, with 9 bases between the two germline ends. The CDR3 is 15 amino acids.

V usage is TRBV28 and J usage is TRBJ1-2; 7 positions match TRBD1. Germline trimming cut 5 bases from V and 1 base from J; bases unmatched to any gene: 1. The V gene's germline CDR1 is MDHEN and CDR2 SYDVKM. CDR3 length: 13 amino acids. The chain's CDR3 is CASSAGGNYGYTF. The CDR3 DNA reads TGTGCCAGCAGTGCAGGGGGTAACTATGGCTACACCTTC.

The chain links TRBV10-3 to TRBJ2-7; 7 positions match TRBD1. Germline V gene lookup returns CDR1 ENHRY and CDR2 SYGVKD. CDR3 length equals 12 residues. J was trimmed by 2 bases and V by 10 bases; bases with no gene match: 5. The CDR3 sequence: CATGGPTYEQYF. DNA for the CDR3: TGTGCCACAGGGGGACCGACCTACGAGCAGTACTTC.

Turning to this clone: A far larger clone is one nucleotide away, so this likely arose from a read error. J is TRBJ1-1 and V is TRBV2; D gene unclear. The CDR3 is made up of 13 amino acids. V lost 5 bases to trimming and J lost 1 base, with 8 bases between them. Germline CDR1 and CDR2: SNHLY and FYNNEI. CDR3 nucleotide sequence: TGTGCCAGCAGTAAACAGCCGAACACTGAAGCTTTCTTT. Its protein is CASSKQPNTEAFF.

About this clone itself: The missing conserved phenylalanine or tryptophan at the end of this CDR3 makes a read error likely. The chain has TRBV4-2 and TRBJ2-7; a weak D match, TRBD1 (5 bases). Germline V CDR1 and CDR2: LGHNA, YNFKEQ. The CDR3 has 15 residues. The V end lost 0 bases, the J end lost 0 bases, and 9 bases lay between the germline ends. This CDR3 is CASSQEIDSSYEQYL. In DNA form, the CDR3 reads TGTGCCAGCAGCCAAGAAATAGACAGCTCCTACGAGCAGTACCTC.

The rearrangement links TRBV18 to TRBJ2-5; 7 bases line up with TRBD1. The germline V gene encodes CDR1 KGHSH and CDR2 LQKENI. CDR3 length: 13 residues. With 4 bases clipped from V and 2 bases from J, the junction kept 1 base outside the gene matches. The CDR3 is CASSRGQQETQYF. CDR3 sequence (DNA): TGTGCCAGCTCACGGGGACAGCAAGAGACCCAGTACTTC.

CDR3 sequence (DNA): TGTGCCAGCAGTAACCGACCCGCCGAGCCCTACGAGCAGTACTTC. This translates into CASSNRPAEPYEQYF. The genes are TRBV6-5 and TRBJ2-7; D is unclear. Trimming took 5 bases from V and 2 from J, leaving 16 bases between them. The CDR3 sequence is 15 residues long. Germline CDR1 is MNHEY and CDR2 is SVGAGI.

This chain joins TRBV5-1 and TRBJ1-5; D may be TRBD1 (5 bases). CDR3 length equals 15 residues. In germline, CDR1 is SGHRS, CDR2 YFSETQ. With 0 bases removed from V and 4 bases from J, the gap between germline ends came to 11 bases. The CDR3 loop reads CASSLEGQGNQPQHF. As DNA, the CDR3 is TGCGCCAGCAGCTTGGAGGGGCAGGGTAATCAGCCCCAGCATTTT. Variable domain in full (rest from reference TRBV5-1 and TRBJ1-5): KAGVTQTPRYLIKTRGQQVTLSCSPISGHRSVSWYQQTPGQGLQFLFEYFSETQRNKGNFPGRFSGRQFSNSRSEMNVSTLELGDSALYLCASSLEGQGNQPQHFGDGTRLSIL.

This rearrangement joins TRBV5-1 to TRBJ2-7, with TRBD2 as a possible D gene (6 bases). CDR1 is SGHRS, CDR2 YFSETQ, per germline. V was cut by 6 bases and J by 4 bases, with 14 bases left in between. The CDR3 sequence is 13 residues long. The chain's CDR3 is CASNPFGGYEQYF. The CDR3 DNA reads TGCGCCAGCAACCCATTTGGGGGGTACGAGCAGTACTTC. Based on the CDR3 plus reference TRBV5-1 and TRBJ2-7, the full variable domain is KAGVTQTPRYLIKTRGQQVTLSCSPISGHRSVSWYQQTPGQGLQFLFEYFSETQRNKGNFPGRFSGRQFSNSRSEMNVSTLELGDSALYLCASNPFGGYEQYFGPGTRLTVT.